This T cell receptor beta chain was sequenced during a study of regulatory T cells in long-lasting Graves disease. Time point indicated: persistent/refractory GD, antithyroid drugs over 5 years with positive TRAb. Generation of the TCR library employed RNA extracted from PBMCs. Sequencing libraries for TCR beta were prepared with iRepertoire HTBI primers and Arm-PCR of CDR3 regions. In TCRdb, the multiplex PCR reads were re-called with MiXCR into one record per CDR3 protein. The sample has over 250,000 distinct CDR3 sequences; 20% to 25% are singletons. The CDR3 has 13 residues. Germline V gene sequence: CDR1 SEHNR, CDR2 FQNEAQ (reference sequence).

The gene calls are TRBV7-9 and TRBJ2-5; D uncertain. The DNA end is a closer match to TRBJ2-1, so the J assignment may be wrong. Sequencing used peripheral blood mononuclear cells (PBMCs), obtained when the disease was refractory, from a patient treated with antithyroid drugs. This TCR came from a female donor with Graves disease. Here the CDR3 reads CASSPSLGNEQFF. Here the CDR3 DNA reads TGTGCCAGCAGCCCGTCTCTGGGGAATGAGCAGTTCTTC.